This T cell receptor beta chain originates from a study of human T cells and chemical hapten exposure. For the study at large: Variation in per-sample TCR yields came mainly from small pooled library volume differences. General study findings and limits: Following DPC sensitization, TCRs present above 1 in 1000 frequency showed no change.

Unique molecular identifiers were attached to individual cDNA molecules during library preparation. Per the study methods: The median was about 96,000 TCRs per sample, ranging roughly 20,000 to 750,000. TCRdb re-called the RACE reads through MiXCR, storing one row per CDR3 protein. TCRdb's processing, not the study's, gives the V and J calls here. The table has about 130,000 distinct CDR3 sequences, more than 7.5% seen once; the top ten hold about 1.8%. This clonotype has at least ten counts. As yet, its antigen is unknown. Time point indicated: healthy volunteer bleed at 2 weeks. It was from unfractionated whole blood that total RNA was extracted. Looked up from germline, CDR1 is SGHRS and CDR2 is YFSETQ. CDR3 length: 18 amino acids. V lost 0 bases, J lost 0 bases, and 12 bases stayed unmatched.

The clonotype was recovered from a male donor in good health. Some clones in this sample may be carry-over from other donors' samples. This sequence joins TRBV5-1 and TRBJ2-7, with TRBD2 matching 7 bases. Material: whole blood. The CDR3 DNA reads as TGCGCCAGCAGCTTGGGTTGGGCTAGCGGTGAGAGCTCCTACGAGCAGTACTTC. This encodes CASSLGWASGESSYEQYF.